This T cell receptor (beta chain) appears in the sequencing data of a study of shared clonotypes between healthy human individuals. The CDR3 has 13 residues. The germline CDR1 and CDR2 sequences are MNHEY and SVGAGI. V was cut by 6 bases and J by 8 bases, with 11 bases left in between. Adult Caucasians living in Nashville, Tennessee made up all of the donors. For each subset, genomic DNA was distributed in equal portions over several immunoSEQ plates. The method was immunoSEQ multiplex PCR; TCRdb's version includes in-frame clones alone and lacks a portion of them. The repertoire has some 2 million clones, roughly 96% of them found once; the top ten carry more than 0.1%.

This TCR was recovered from a man aged 18 to 29 in good health. The rearrangement uses TRBV6-5 and TRBJ1-6; D remains unclear. The specimen sequenced was naive CD4+ T cells sorted from blood. As to subset: CD45RA+ positively selected. CDR3 in amino acids: CASSLGSYSPLHF. CDR3 in DNA: TGTGCCAGCAGCCTGGGGTCTTATTCACCCCTCCACTTT.